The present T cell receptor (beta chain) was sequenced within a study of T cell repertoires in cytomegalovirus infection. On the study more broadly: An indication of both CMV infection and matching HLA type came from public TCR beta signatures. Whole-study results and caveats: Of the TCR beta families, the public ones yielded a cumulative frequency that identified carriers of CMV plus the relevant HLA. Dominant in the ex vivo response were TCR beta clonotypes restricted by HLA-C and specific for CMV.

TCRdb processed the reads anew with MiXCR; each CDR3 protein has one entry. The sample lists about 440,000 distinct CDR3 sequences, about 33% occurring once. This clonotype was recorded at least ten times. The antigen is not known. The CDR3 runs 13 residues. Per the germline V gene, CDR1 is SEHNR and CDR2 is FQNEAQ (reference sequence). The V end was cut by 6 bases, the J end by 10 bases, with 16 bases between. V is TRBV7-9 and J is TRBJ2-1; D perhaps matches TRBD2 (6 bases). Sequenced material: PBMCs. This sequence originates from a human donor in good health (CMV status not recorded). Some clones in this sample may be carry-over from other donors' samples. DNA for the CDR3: TGTGCCAGCAGGGGCGGGGCCTCCGAAGAGCAGTTCTTC. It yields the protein CASRGGASEEQFF.